This TCR beta chain was captured by sequencing in a study of blood T cell repertoires in COVID-19. Study-level background: Whether acute or convalescent, the COVID-19 samples came from the United States, Italy and Spain. In each case, the material was cDNA or gDNA derived from T cells, B-cell-depleted T cells, or PBMCs.

In the original analysis: Amplifying reference gene primers gave estimates of nucleated cell counts. TCRdb's table, derived via immunoSEQ multiplex PCR, lists solely in-frame clones and lacks some. The DNA gave D and trimming, while V, J and clone size come from that table. The repertoire holds 250,000 to 350,000 clones, with 85% to 90% as singletons. This CDR3 has 16 residues. V lost 7 bases, J lost 2 bases, and 15 bases lay in between. This chain joins TRBV23-1 and TRBJ2-6; no clear D. TRBV23-1 is an ORF for which the function is uncertain. Sequencing was done on a sample of peripheral blood. The TCR sequence derives from a man younger than 45 with acute or convalescent COVID-19. CDR3 amino acids: CASTPGWWAGANVLTF. The CDR3 DNA follows: TGCGCCAGCACCCCAGGTTGGTGGGCTGGGGCCAACGTCCTGACTTTC.